This passage covers 24 T cell receptor beta chains from one sample sequenced in a study of T cells in Graves' hyperthyroidism and ophthalmopathy. Amplified TCR beta CDR3 regions derived from RNA transcripts. Researchers ran a first-round RT-PCR on the TCR CDR3 using the HTBI primer set. TCRdb reanalysed the multiplex PCR reads using MiXCR and keeps one entry per CDR3 protein. Of approximately 560,000 distinct CDR3 sequences in the sample, about 15% are singletons; the top ten hold about 7%. Source material: blood. The receptor set was obtained from a woman aged 25 to 39 with Graves' hyperthyroidism.

This clonotype came up many times. V usage is TRBV30 and J usage is TRBJ2-7, with D possibly TRBD1 on 6 matching bases. The CDR3 spans 15 residues. V lost 0 bases, J lost 4 bases, and 16 bases lay in between. Per germline, CDR1 GTSNPN and CDR2 SVGIG (reference sequence). The CDR3 DNA follows: TGTGCCTGGAGTGTACGAAGGGACATACTATACGAGCAGTACTTC. Amino acids: CAWSVRRDILYEQYF.

In its sample, this clonotype was seen a few times. This sequence joins TRBV28 and TRBJ2-7, with D tentatively TRBD2 (6 bases). The CDR3 spans 14 residues. V was pared by 5 bases and J by 3 bases, with 14 bases between. In germline, CDR1 is MDHEN, CDR2 SYDVKM. As DNA, the CDR3 is TGTGCCAGCAGTCCGGGGGTTGGGGGCTACGAGCAGTACTTC. This encodes CASSPGVGGYEQYF.

This clonotype was seen at least ten times. CDR3 DNA: TGCAGTGCTAACCCAACAGGGACAGGGACAAATGAGCAGTTCTTC. This sequence encodes CSANPTGTGTNEQFF. The V and J genes are TRBV20-1 and TRBJ2-1; 9 positions agree with TRBD1. J lost 7 bases, V lost 4 bases, and 11 bases had no gene match. The CDR3 spans 15 residues. Germline assignment: CDR1 DFQATT and CDR2 SNEGSKA (reference sequence).

This clonotype was seen only a few times. This may arise from a read error, as a much more abundant clone is one base away. The CDR3 end shows no conserved phenylalanine or tryptophan, and so a read error is likely. This sequence joins TRBV3-1 and TRBJ2-3, with 7 nucleotides matching TRBD2. This CDR3 has 16 residues. Germline V gene lookup returns CDR1 LGHDT and CDR2 YNNKEL (reference sequence). V dropped 2 bases and J dropped 5; count of bases not matched to a gene: 10. The CDR3 nucleotides are TGTGCCAGCAGCCAATACCGGGGGGAGTGGAAAGATACGCAGTATCTT. Its translation: CASSQYRGEWKDTQYL.

Ten or more counts support this clonotype. This sequence joins TRBV24-1 and TRBJ2-3; the match to TRBD1 covers 8 bases. J was trimmed by 2 bases and V by 7 bases; bases with no gene match: 7. CDR1 is KGHDR, CDR2 SFDVKD, per germline. The CDR3 spans 15 residues. The CDR3: CATSDPGQVTDTQYF. CDR3 nucleotides: TGTGCCACCAGCGACCCGGGACAGGTCACAGATACGCAGTATTTT.

V usage is TRBV12-3 or TRBV12-4 and J usage is TRBJ2-7; 11 bases are a match to TRBD2. The CDR3 covers 15 residues. Trimming at V came to 5 bases and at J to 3 bases, leaving 6 bases not matched to a gene. This chain's CDR3 is CASSNSGTSGYEQYF. CDR3 sequence (DNA): TGTGCCAGCAGTAATAGCGGGACTAGCGGCTACGAGCAGTACTTC.

This clonotype occurred a few times. The V and J genes are TRBV7-9 and TRBJ1-5; D call uncertain. The CDR3 is made up of 12 amino acids. Per germline, CDR1 SEHNR and CDR2 FQNEAQ (reference sequence). Trimming left V 9 bases short and J 5 bases short, with 11 bases between. For the CDR3, the DNA is TGTGCCAGGACGCCTGTCTATCAGCCCCAGCATTTT. Its protein product is CARTPVYQPQHF. Full variable domain (remainder filled in from reference TRBV7-9 and TRBJ1-5): DTGVSQNPRHKITKRGQNVTFRCDPISEHNRLYWYRQTLGQGPEFLTYFQNEAQLEKSRLLSDRFSAERPKGSFSTLEIQRTEQGDSAMYLCARTPVYQPQHFGDGTRLSIL.

The chain employs TRBV19 and TRBJ1-4; D gene uncertain. Germline CDR1 reads LNHDA; CDR2 reads SQIVND (reference sequence). The CDR3 spans 14 residues. Deletions cut 5 bases from V and 8 bases from J, with 15 bases between. DNA for the CDR3: TGTGCCAGTAGTCTCTCGGTATCTGGAGAAAAACTGTTTTTT. Its protein product is CASSLSVSGEKLFF.

The sample holds many counts of this clonotype. The chain joins TRBV7-2 to TRBJ2-3; D is ambiguous. CDR3 length equals 11 residues. Trimming stripped 5 bases from V and 5 bases from J, with 5 bases between. The germline CDR1 and CDR2 sequences are SGHTA and FQGNSA. In DNA, the CDR3 is TGTGCCAGCAGCGCCCGAGATACGCAGTATTTT. Translating gives CASSARDTQYF.

This chain links TRBV7-3 with TRBJ1-2; TRBD1 might be the D (5 bases). The CDR3 length is 16 residues. V lost 1 base and J lost 4, with 16 bases in between. The germline V gene has CDR1 SGHTA and CDR2 FQGTGA. The CDR3 DNA reads as TGTGCCAGCAGCTTAAGGTCCCCGGGGCGAAGCTATGGCTACACCTTC. This sequence encodes CASSLRSPGRSYGYTF.

J is TRBJ2-3 and V is TRBV12-3 or TRBV12-4; D might be TRBD1 (5 bases). The CDR3 sequence is 14 residues long. V was shortened by 6 bases and J by 4 bases, with 14 bases between the two germline ends. CDR3 in DNA: TGTGCCAGCAGGGTACAGGTTACGTCAGATACGCAGTATTTT. Translation gives CASRVQVTSDTQYF.

This clonotype has a count of ten or more. V usage is TRBV7-9 and J usage is TRBJ2-1; 8 bases fit TRBD2. There are 17 residues in the CDR3. V gave up 3 bases and J gave up 3 bases; unmatched junction bases: 10. Germline lookup yields CDR1 SEHNR and CDR2 FQNEAQ (reference sequence). This CDR3 is CASSFQVQRELYNEQFF. The CDR3 bases are TGTGCCAGCAGCTTCCAGGTACAGCGGGAGCTCTACAATGAGCAGTTCTTC.

In its sample, this clonotype was seen a few times. The chain carries TRBV6-2 or TRBV6-3 and TRBJ2-1, with TRBD2 matching 12 bases. Germline loops: CDR1 MNHEY, CDR2 SVGEGT. The trim removed 7 bases at V and 6 bases at J, leaving 10 bases unmatched. This CDR3 contains 16 residues. This chain's CDR3 is CASTNRGLAGSNEQFF. As DNA, the CDR3 is TGTGCCAGCACCAACCGGGGACTAGCGGGTTCCAATGAGCAGTTCTTC.

CDR3 DNA: TGTGCCAGCAGCCTTCCATTAGCGGGAGTGAATGAGCAGTTCTTC. Protein: CASSLPLAGVNEQFF. This rearrangement joins TRBV3-1 to TRBJ2-1; 9 nucleotides agree with TRBD2. CDR1 is LGHDT, CDR2 YNNKEL, per germline (reference sequence). The CDR3 runs to 15 residues. Losses at the gene ends were 4 bases for V and 7 bases for J; bases not matched to a gene: 8.

This clonotype has a count of ten or more. The CDR3 loop reads CAWSGGGHQPQHF. The CDR3 bases are TGTGCCTGGAGTGGCGGGGGGCATCAGCCCCAGCATTTT. The chain has TRBV30 and TRBJ1-5; tentative D call: TRBD1 (6 bases). The length of the CDR3 is 13 residues. With 1 base removed from V and 5 bases from J, the gap between germline ends came to 9 bases. Germline assignment: CDR1 GTSNPN and CDR2 SVGIG (reference sequence).

The table lists this clonotype with a few counts. V is TRBV13 and J is TRBJ2-1, with TRBD2 identical over 7 bases. CDR1 and CDR2 from the germline V gene are PRHDT and FYEKMQ (reference sequence). J gave up 9 bases and V 5 bases, and 16 bases lay outside the gene matches. This CDR3 region has 16 residues. CDR3 in DNA: TGTGCCAGCAGCGCGGGACTATTCAATAGGGCCCCTGAGCAGTTCTTC. It specifies CASSAGLFNRAPEQFF.

In its sample, this clonotype was seen a few times. This chain joins TRBV19 and TRBJ1-3; D unresolved. Germline assignment: CDR1 LNHDA and CDR2 SQIVND (reference sequence). CDR3 length: 14 amino acids. Trimming pared 6 bases from V and 0 bases from J, leaving 9 bases between. CDR3 protein: CASRTANSGNTIYF. CDR3 nucleotide sequence: TGTGCCAGTAGAACGGCGAACTCTGGAAACACCATATATTTT.

The chain recombines TRBV6-1 with TRBJ1-1; unclear D gene. The CDR3 contains 14 residues. CDR1 and CDR2 (germline): MNHNS, SASEGT. The ends were cut back, 6 bases at V and 4 bases at J, with 15 bases in the middle. CDR3 sequence (DNA): TGTGCCAGCAGAACGCGGGCTATCGCCACTGAAGCTTTCTTT. This codes for CASRTRAIATEAFF.

This clonotype was detected many times. The V call is TRBV2, the J call TRBJ2-7, with 8 bases identical to TRBD1. The V gene end was trimmed by 5 bases and the J gene end by 5 bases; junction bases not matched to a gene: 11. Germline V gives CDR1 SNHLY, CDR2 FYNNEI. The CDR3 length is 15 residues. In nucleotides, the CDR3 is TGTGCCAGCAGTTTGGAAAAGGACAGGGAAGACGAGCAGTACTTC. As protein: CASSLEKDREDEQYF.

This clonotype came up many times. V is TRBV2 and J is TRBJ2-7; 9 bases match TRBD2. Germline values: CDR1 SNHLY, CDR2 FYNNEI. After removal of 4 bases from V and 8 bases from J, the junction contained 12 bases not matched to a gene. The CDR3 extends over 15 amino acids. Written as DNA, the CDR3 is TGTGCCAGCAGTGTCCCCGGGACTAGCCCTCCCCAGCAGTACTTC. Its translation: CASSVPGTSPPQQYF. The full variable domain, its missing parts supplied by reference TRBV2 and TRBJ2-7, is EPEVTQTPSHQVTQMGQEVILRCVPISNHLYFYWYRQILGQKVEFLVSFYNNEISEKSEIFDDQFSVERPDGSNFTLKIRSTKLEDSAMYFCASSVPGTSPPQQYFGPGTRLTVT.

This clonotype appeared many times. The chain couples TRBV11-2 to TRBJ2-1, with 7 bases lining up with TRBD2. The germline V gene encodes CDR1 SGHAT and CDR2 FQNNGV. This CDR3 region has 16 residues. The V segment lost 5 bases and the J segment 3 bases; nucleotides outside the gene matches: 10. The CDR3 spells CASSLRGAGIYNEQFF. The CDR3 coding sequence is TGTGCCAGCAGCCTCCGGGGAGCGGGAATCTACAATGAGCAGTTCTTC.

The rearrangement uses TRBV2 and TRBJ2-1; 9 bases are a match to TRBD1. V lost 6 bases to trimming and J lost 5 bases; unmatched junction nucleotides: 8. CDR1 SNHLY and CDR2 FYNNEI come from the germline V gene. This CDR3 is 15 amino acids long. CDR3 sequence: CASRGGTGRDNEQFF. In DNA, the CDR3 is TGTGCCAGCAGGGGTGGGACAGGGAGGGACAATGAGCAGTTCTTC.

The sample holds many counts of this clonotype. The chain links TRBV7-7 to TRBJ2-3, with unresolved D. V was shortened by 5 bases and J by 1 base, with 7 bases between the two germline ends. The germline gives CDR1 SSHAT, CDR2 FNYEAQ (reference sequence). CDR3 length: 13 residues. In nucleotides, the CDR3 is TGTGCCAGCAGCCCTGAGGGCACAGATACGCAGTATTTT. This gives the protein CASSPEGTDTQYF.

The chain uses TRBV20-1 and TRBJ1-4, with D possibly TRBD1 on 5 matching bases. Germline CDR1 is DFQATT and CDR2 is SNEGSKA (reference sequence). The CDR3 consists of 13 residues. Trimming removed 2 bases at V and 7 bases at J, with 11 bases between. In nucleotides, the CDR3 is TGCAGTGCTAGACAGGTTGGGGGTGAAAAACTGTTTTTT. Translating gives CSARQVGGEKLFF.